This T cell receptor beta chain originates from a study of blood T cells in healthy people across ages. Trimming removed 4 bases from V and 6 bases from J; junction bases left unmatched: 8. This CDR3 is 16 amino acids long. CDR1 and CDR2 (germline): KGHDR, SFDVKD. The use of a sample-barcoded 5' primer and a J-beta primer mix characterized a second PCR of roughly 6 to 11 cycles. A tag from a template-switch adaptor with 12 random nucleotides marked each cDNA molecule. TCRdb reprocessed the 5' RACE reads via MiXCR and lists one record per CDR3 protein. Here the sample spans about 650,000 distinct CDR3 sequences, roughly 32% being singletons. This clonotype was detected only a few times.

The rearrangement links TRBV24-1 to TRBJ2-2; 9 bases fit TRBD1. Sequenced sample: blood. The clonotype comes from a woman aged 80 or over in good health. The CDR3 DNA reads TGTGCCACCAGTGACCCGGGACAGGGCTATCCCGGGGAGCTGTTTTTT. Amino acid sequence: CATSDPGQGYPGELFF.